This T cell receptor (beta chain) comes out of a study of cytomegalovirus exposure and HLA in healthy donors. In the study overall: A prior study identified 90 million to 120 million unique TCR beta sequences from some 200 million T cells. There were a few hundred genotyped donors. Of these, roughly 80% fell in the genetic ancestry cluster associated with self-reported Caucasian donors.

The PCR had 60 Vbeta and 13 Jbeta primers. The data were produced by immunoSEQ multiplex PCR, yet TCRdb's version contains in-frame clones alone and is incomplete. The sample lists roughly 99,000 clones; more than 70% were seen once. This clone was detected once. Its matching antigen is unknown. General study findings and limits: Most of the TCR beta V segments (in an earlier analysis) were productive either about 87% or about 30% of the time.

Material for sequencing was PBMCs. This clonotype was obtained from a man aged 18 to 35 in good health and CMV-seronegative.

CDR3 sequence: CASSLFITGTYEQYF. The CDR3 DNA reads as TGTGCCAGCAGCTTATTTATTACAGGGACCTACGAGCAGTACTTC. The chain has TRBV7-2 and TRBJ2-7, with D possibly being TRBD1 (6 bases). Germline values: CDR1 SGHTA, CDR2 FQGNSA. With 2 bases removed from V and 2 bases from J, the gap between germline ends came to 13 bases. The CDR3 covers 15 residues.